The 26 T cell receptor beta chains reported below all come from one sample, sequenced in a study of T cells expressing NK-cell markers (dated by TCRdb to 2018 to 2020). The method was 5' RACE. Instrument on record: Illumina HiSeq 2000. TCRdb reprocessed the reads into one record per CDR3 protein sequence, lacking DNA. The sample's clone listing holds around 280,000 distinct CDR3 sequences. Around 0.4% of the sample goes to the ten largest clones. The sample consisted of blood T cells: a sorted CD56 or NKG2C T cell subset, CD4+ or CD8+ T cells, or bulk PBMC T cells (not recorded which). These receptor sequences come from a man aged 18 to 30 in good health. Donor details come from another sample of the same person, matched by shared clones.

The chain carries TRBV7-2 and TRBJ2-5; the D call from TCRdb, TRBD1, cannot be confirmed without DNA. CDR3 length equals 15 residues. Germline-derived CDR1 and CDR2 are SGHTA and FQGNSA. The CDR3 protein is CASSLARDREETQYF.

J is TRBJ2-3 and V is TRBV15; TCRdb's D gene call, TRBD1, goes unchecked for lack of DNA. CDR3 length equals 15 residues. Germline loops: CDR1 LNHNV, CDR2 YYDKDF (reference sequence). This CDR3 reads CATSFRGVGTDTQYF.

The chain employs TRBV18 and TRBJ1-1. This CDR3 spans 16 amino acids. Germline V gene lookup returns CDR1 KGHSH and CDR2 LQKENI. This CDR3 is CASSPPGLAANTEAFF.

The rearrangement joins TRBV5-1 to TRBJ1-1; without DNA, the TCRdb call of TRBD1 cannot be checked. Germline V lookup: CDR1 SGHRS, CDR2 YFSETQ. The CDR3 runs to 13 residues. CDR3 loop: CASSAGTANGAFF.

V usage is TRBV5-1 and J usage is TRBJ2-7; absent DNA, TCRdb's TRBD1 call cannot be checked. CDR3 length equals 14 residues. Germline V gene data show CDR1 as SGHRS and CDR2 as YFSETQ. CDR3 residues: CASSWRTGDLEQYF.

V usage is TRBV7-2 and J usage is TRBJ2-3. The germline V gene has CDR1 SGHTA and CDR2 FQGNSA. This CDR3 has 17 residues. The CDR3 protein is CASSFAAFGSSTDTQYF. Full variable domain (missing parts from reference TRBV7-2 and TRBJ2-3): GAGVSQSPSNKVTEKGKDVELRCDPISGHTALYWYRQSLGQGLEFLIYFQGNSAPDKSGLPSDRFSAERTGGSVSTLTIQRTQQEDSAVYLCASSFAAFGSSTDTQYFGPGTRLTVL.

The V call is TRBV20-1, the J call TRBJ1-1; the TRBD1 assignment by TCRdb is unverifiable without DNA. This CDR3 spans 15 amino acids. Germline V gene sequence: CDR1 DFQATT, CDR2 SNEGSKA (reference sequence). The CDR3 reads CSARGGGQMNTEAFF.

V usage is TRBV11-2 and J usage is TRBJ2-3; as DNA is missing, the TRBD2 call by TCRdb cannot be tested. CDR3 size: 18 residues. From germline, CDR1 is SGHAT and CDR2 FQNNGV. The CDR3 loop is CASSFDWRREGITDTQYF.

V usage is TRBV10-3 and J usage is TRBJ1-2. Germline CDR1 ENHRY, CDR2 SYGVKD. The CDR3 loop spans 13 amino acids. This chain's CDR3 is CAITATANYGYTF.

The gene calls are TRBV28 and TRBJ2-1; TCRdb outputs TRBD1, but without DNA this stays unchecked. The length of the CDR3 is 15 residues. CDR1 is MDHEN, CDR2 SYDVKM, per germline. The CDR3 protein is CASIRGGGSYNEQFF.

V is TRBV12-3 or TRBV12-4 and J is TRBJ1-1; the D call of TRBD1 rests on TCRdb alone, since no DNA is present to check it. The CDR3 has 15 amino acids. The CDR3 reads CASSLYQQGSTEAFF.

The chain has TRBV30 and TRBJ1-2; TCRdb proposes TRBD1, but this gene call is untestable without DNA. CDR3 length: 18 amino acids. The germline gives CDR1 GTSNPN, CDR2 SVGIG (reference sequence). The CDR3 sequence: CAWTVFPRTVGGASGYTF.

The V gene is TRBV4-2, the J gene TRBJ1-2; absent DNA, TCRdb's TRBD1 call cannot be checked. Germline assignment: CDR1 LGHNA and CDR2 YNFKEQ. This CDR3 spans 16 amino acids. CDR3 in amino acids: CASSQDQGNSWLGYTF.

This chain connects TRBV20-1 to TRBJ2-3; TCRdb indicates TRBD1, and absent DNA this call remains unverified. The CDR3 runs 14 residues. The V gene's germline CDR1 is DFQATT and CDR2 SNEGSKA (reference sequence). This CDR3 reads CSASDGTVTDTQYF.

The V call is TRBV6-2 or TRBV6-3, the J call TRBJ2-2. In germline, CDR1 is MNHEY, CDR2 SVGEGT. This CDR3 has 15 amino acids. The CDR3 is CASSFVRGNTGELFF.

The genes are TRBV29-1 and TRBJ1-3. CDR1 is SQVTM and CDR2 is ANQGSEA in the germline V gene. The length of the CDR3 is 18 residues. The CDR3 protein is CSVELRFSVARSGNTIYF.

The chain carries TRBV25-1 and TRBJ1-2; TCRdb names TRBD1, which stays unverified in the absence of DNA. The CDR3 has 15 residues. CDR1 is MGHDK, CDR2 SYGVNS, per germline. The CDR3 spells CASSETGGAIRGYTF.

The chain joins TRBV10-3 to TRBJ2-1; TCRdb indicates TRBD2, and absent DNA this call remains unverified. The CDR3 is 15 amino acids. In germline, CDR1 is ENHRY, CDR2 SYGVKD. The CDR3 sequence is CAISESVTSGIGQFF.

The chain employs TRBV29-1 and TRBJ2-3. Germline V gives CDR1 SQVTM, CDR2 ANQGSEA. This CDR3 comprises 14 residues. The CDR3 region is CSVEPQSPTDTQYF.

The CDR3 protein is CSASSLSGGPTDTQYF. This chain uses TRBV20-1 with TRBJ2-3; TCRdb calls TRBD2, which cannot be checked without DNA. From germline, CDR1 is DFQATT and CDR2 SNEGSKA (reference sequence). This CDR3 is 16 amino acids long.

This chain's CDR3 is CASSSSLVGADTGELFF. V usage is TRBV5-1 and J usage is TRBJ2-2; lacking DNA, the TRBD2 call made by TCRdb goes unchecked. Germline V CDR1 and CDR2: SGHRS, YFSETQ. The CDR3 has 17 amino acids.

This chain's CDR3 is CASTDRARDTQYF. The rearrangement links TRBV6-1 to TRBJ2-3; TCRdb outputs TRBD1, but without DNA this stays unchecked. Germline CDR1 and CDR2: MNHNS and SASEGT. The CDR3 is 13 residues long.

V is TRBV6-1 and J is TRBJ2-3; lacking DNA, the TRBD2 call made by TCRdb goes unchecked. Looked up from germline, CDR1 is MNHNS and CDR2 is SASEGT. The CDR3 has 16 amino acids. CDR3 in amino acids: CASKTMGLAARDTQYF.

The rearrangement links TRBV25-1 to TRBJ2-3; the TRBD1 assignment by TCRdb is unverifiable without DNA. CDR1 MGHDK and CDR2 SYGVNS come from the germline V gene. CDR3 length: 15 residues. The chain's CDR3 is CASSDRTGLTDTQYF.

The CDR3 reads CASSPAGTGAFF. The rearrangement links TRBV12-3 or TRBV12-4 to TRBJ1-1; the D gene TCRdb calls, TRBD1, cannot be checked with no DNA. The CDR3 contains 12 residues.

V gene TRBV18 combines with J gene TRBJ2-5; TCRdb's D call, TRBD2, is unchecked because there is no DNA. Germline CDR1 KGHSH, CDR2 LQKENI. The CDR3 has 15 amino acids. CDR3 sequence: CASSPINGLKETQYF.